This TCR beta chain was recovered during a study of spatial heterogeneity in lung cancer (dated by TCRdb to between 2018 and 2021). As for the study more broadly: Beta-chain transcripts were consistently detected in greater numbers than alpha-chain transcripts, which likely reflects a higher abundance of beta-chain transcripts. In the raw uncorrected reads, each unique combination of TCR and UMI appeared more than ten times on average. In non-small cell lung cancer, the study made a quantitative comparison of TCR alpha and beta repertoires among multiple tumor regions, matched nontumor lung and blood. The study linked features of the TCR repertoire to counts of nonsynonymous mutations, which were determined by whole-exome sequencing of tumor tissue. At surgery, hundreds of tumor regions, some 61 matched nontumor lung samples and 45 to 60 PBMC samples were TCR-sequenced for both alpha and beta chains.

V is shortened by 2 bases, J by 0 bases, and the region joining them spans 10 bases. The CDR3 measures 16 amino acids from cysteine to phenylalanine. This entry keeps only the CDR3 DNA: 48 bases, framed from base 1. CDR1 SGHVS and CDR2 FQNEAQ were looked up in the germline V gene. This clonotype was found a few times. Which antigen it targets is not known. There are no base qualities to consult, and no much larger clone falls within one base. What the work shows at the level of the full study, not this receptor alone: Additional single-cell paired TCR alpha and beta sequencing was considered necessary to confirm, at a functional level, the hypothesis that regional TCRs recognize regional mutations. Ubiquitous expanded tumor TCRs showed up in blood more often at tumor resection than at routine follow-up.

The meaning of the sample's time point label: sample taken at primary tumor resection. Samples were obtained from 72 patients with early-stage, untreated non-small cell lung cancer from the lung TRACERx cohort. TCR sequencing used whole RNA extracted from tumor and nontumor lung tissue, or from cryopreserved PBMC samples, without cell sorting. Only patients with enough RNA available from two or more tumor regions were chosen for TCR sequencing. Receptor libraries were prepared by 5' RACE. Sequenced using a NextSeq 500. In the TCR library protocol, a unique molecular identifier was attached to each TCR cDNA molecule so that PCR and sequencing errors could be corrected. The study's processing was this. TCR identification, UMI-based error correction and CDR3 extraction were performed with Decombinator tools. TCRs above a frequency of 2 per 1,000, corresponding to the top 1% of the tumor frequency distribution, were defined as expanded. Renyi diversity was calculated using the R vegan package after each repertoire was subsampled 100 times to 5,000 TCRs. CDR3 similarity networks were constructed using string-kernel similarity of amino acid triplets, with links drawn between CDR3s whose pairwise similarity was above 0.82. TCRdb's own reprocessing of the public reads used fastp at Q25 and MiXCR and kept productive beta chains. Rows merge per CDR3 protein into single entries with the most common DNA and genes. The V and J calls come from TCRdb's annotation, not from the publication. Here the sample has approximately 22,000 distinct CDR3 sequences; 5.8% occur a single time. Roughly 36% of the sample goes to the ten largest clones.

The chain uses TRBV7-8 and TRBJ1-4, with TRBD1 as a weak D call on 6 bases. The sequences come from PBMCs, collected at surgery. This clonotype was obtained from a male donor with early-stage non-small cell lung cancer. The nucleotide sequence is given as TGTGCCAGCAGCTTACAGGGGTTTGCAACTAATGAAAAACTGTTTTTT. This translates into CASSLQGFATNEKLFF.